This T cell receptor beta chain was recorded in a study of long-term antiretroviral therapy in people with HIV. Study findings and constraints: No data on ART adherence, viral resistance or therapy changes.

A word on this clone: Antigen unknown.

At survey level, the immunoSEQ assay was run in its v3.0 version. Repertoires were generated with immunoSEQ multiplex PCR, while TCRdb's copy carries only in-frame clones and drops some. The sample gives tens of thousands of clones, approximately 85% of which show up once; approximately 3.6% is in the top ten. Trimming left V 0 bases short and J 4 bases short, with 11 bases between. The CDR3 has 15 residues. The germline gives CDR1 MGHRA, CDR2 YSYEKL. The TCR was taken from a man aged 18 to 29 with HIV. This chain uses TRBV4-1 with TRBJ2-3, with D perhaps TRBD2 (7 bases). Here the sequenced sample was unsorted PBMCs, taken 0.8 years before starting antiretroviral therapy. CDR3 residues: CASSQDWEGADTQYF. In DNA, the CDR3 is TGCGCCAGCAGCCAAGATTGGGAGGGGGCAGATACGCAGTATTTT.